These 9 T cell receptor beta chains were all obtained from the same sample, sequenced in a study of T cells in localized non-small cell lung cancer. The method was immunoSEQ multiplex PCR; TCRdb's version includes in-frame clones alone and lacks a portion of them. In the table there are about 35,000 clones, approximately 80% of which are singletons. The sequenced sample was peripheral blood, obtained before any cancer treatment. Receptor source: a male donor aged 60 or older with stage III squamous cell lung carcinoma.

This chain uses TRBV7-3 with TRBJ1-1, with a possible D match to TRBD1 (5 bases). CDR3 length equals 15 residues. V was pared by 0 bases and J by 3 bases, with 11 bases between. CDR1 SGHTA and CDR2 FQGTGA come from the germline V gene. The CDR3 sequence: CASSLTSEGYTEAFF. In DNA form, the CDR3 reads TGTGCCAGCAGCTTAACGTCGGAGGGGTACACTGAAGCTTTCTTT.

The J gene is TRBJ2-7, the V gene TRBV6-6, with D uncertain. Germline lookup yields CDR1 MNHNY and CDR2 SVGAGI (reference sequence). This CDR3 has 13 amino acids. Trimming left V 0 bases short and J 4 bases short, with 7 bases between. The CDR3 reads CASSYSTGYEQYF. For the CDR3, the DNA is TGTGCCAGCAGTTACTCGACCGGTTACGAGCAGTACTTC.

As regards this clone: Within the sample, other DNA sequences also encode this same CDR3. This chain links TRBV6-1 with TRBJ2-1; no firm D call. Germline assignment: CDR1 MNHNS and CDR2 SASEGT. V gave up 6 bases and J gave up 7 bases, with 4 bases separating them. The CDR3 spans 10 residues. This CDR3 reads CASSRNEQFF. The CDR3 nucleotides read TGTGCCAGCAGCAGAAATGAGCAGTTCTTC.

The V gene is TRBV6-1, the J gene TRBJ1-1, with a possible D match to TRBD1 (6 bases). Deletions cut 3 bases from V and 7 bases from J, with 9 bases between. The CDR3 sequence is 12 residues long. Germline loops: CDR1 MNHNS, CDR2 SASEGT. The CDR3 sequence: CASSDQDSEAFF. The CDR3 region has the DNA TGTGCCAGCAGTGATCAGGACAGTGAAGCTTTCTTT.

The chain uses TRBV5-5 and TRBJ2-7; D is unresolved. Trimming left V 0 bases short and J 3 bases short, with 10 bases between. The CDR3 is made up of 14 amino acids. The germline gives CDR1 SGHKS, CDR2 YYEKEE (reference sequence). In nucleotides, the CDR3 is TGTGCCAGCAGCTTGGGTGGGGTGGGCTACGAGCAGTACTTC. Its translation is CASSLGGVGYEQYF.

V usage is TRBV11-2 and J usage is TRBJ2-2; D possibly corresponds to TRBD1 (6 bases). Germline CDR1 and CDR2: SGHAT and FQNNGV. CDR3 length: 14 amino acids. Trimming left V 9 bases short and J 4 bases short, with 15 bases between. Here the CDR3 reads CASSGTPGTGELFF. CDR3 DNA sequence: TGTGCCAGTTCCGGGACACCTGGCACCGGGGAGCTGTTTTTT.

This clone was observed a few times. The V call is TRBV2, the J call TRBJ1-3; no definite D call. CDR3 length: 14 amino acids. V was clipped by 5 bases and J by 0 bases, with 8 bases between them. In germline, CDR1 is SNHLY, CDR2 FYNNEI. CDR3 DNA sequence: TGTGCCAGCAGTCAGTCTTCCTCTGGAAACACCATATATTTT. This translates into CASSQSSSGNTIYF.

By frequency in the sample, this clone is medium-sized. This sequence joins TRBV2 and TRBJ1-5; D is perhaps TRBD1 (5 bases). The CDR3 extends over 15 amino acids. Trimming removed 4 bases at V and 2 bases at J, with 12 bases between. Germline CDR1 reads SNHLY; CDR2 reads FYNNEI. CDR3 nucleotide sequence: TGTGCCAGCAGTGTAAAGGACAAAGGCAATCAGCCCCAGCATTTT. It specifies CASSVKDKGNQPQHF.

The rearrangement uses TRBV5-1 and TRBJ1-1, with a tentative D call TRBD1 (5 bases). The V end lost 4 bases, the J end lost 1 base, and 11 bases lay between the germline ends. CDR3 size: 14 residues. CDR1 and CDR2 (germline): SGHRS, YFSETQ. The CDR3 DNA reads TGCGCCAGCAGCATGGGGACGGCGAACACTGAAGCTTTCTTT. As protein: CASSMGTANTEAFF. Complete variable domain (other parts from reference TRBV5-1 and TRBJ1-1): KAGVTQTPRYLIKTRGQQVTLSCSPISGHRSVSWYQQTPGQGLQFLFEYFSETQRNKGNFPGRFSGRQFSNSRSEMNVSTLELGDSALYLCASSMGTANTEAFFGQGTRLTVV.